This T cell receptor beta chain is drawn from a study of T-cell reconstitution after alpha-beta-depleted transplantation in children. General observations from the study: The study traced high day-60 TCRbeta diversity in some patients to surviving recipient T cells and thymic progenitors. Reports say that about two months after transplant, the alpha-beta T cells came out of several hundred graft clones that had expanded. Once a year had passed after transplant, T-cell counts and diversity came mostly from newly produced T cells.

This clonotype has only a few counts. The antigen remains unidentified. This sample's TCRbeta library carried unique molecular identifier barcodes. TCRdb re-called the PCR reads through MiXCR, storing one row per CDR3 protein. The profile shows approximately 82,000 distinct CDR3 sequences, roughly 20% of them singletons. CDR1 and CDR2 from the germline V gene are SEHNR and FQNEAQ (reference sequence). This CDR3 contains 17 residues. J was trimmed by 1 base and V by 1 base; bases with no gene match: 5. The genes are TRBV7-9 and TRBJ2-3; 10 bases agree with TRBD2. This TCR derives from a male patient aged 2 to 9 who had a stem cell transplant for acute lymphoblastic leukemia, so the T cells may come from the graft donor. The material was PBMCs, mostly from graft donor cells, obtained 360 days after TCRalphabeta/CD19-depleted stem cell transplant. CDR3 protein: CASSLGLAGARTDTQYF. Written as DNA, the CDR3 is TGTGCCAGCAGCTTAGGGCTAGCGGGAGCTCGCACAGATACGCAGTATTTT.